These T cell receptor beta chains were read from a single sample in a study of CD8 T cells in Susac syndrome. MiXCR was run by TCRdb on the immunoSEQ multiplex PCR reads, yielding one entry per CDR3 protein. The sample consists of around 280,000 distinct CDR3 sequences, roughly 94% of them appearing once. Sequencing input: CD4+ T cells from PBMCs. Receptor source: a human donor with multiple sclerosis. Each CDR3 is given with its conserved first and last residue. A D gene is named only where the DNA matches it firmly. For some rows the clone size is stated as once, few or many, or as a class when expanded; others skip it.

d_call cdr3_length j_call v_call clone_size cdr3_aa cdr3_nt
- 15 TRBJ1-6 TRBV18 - CASSPSRGENSPLHF TGTGCCAGCTCACCATCCAGGGGCGAAAATTCACCCCTCCACTTT
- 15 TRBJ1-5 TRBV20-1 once CSARDSQGLGQPQLF TGCAGTGCTAGAGATAGCCAGGGGTTGGGTCAGCCCCAGCTTTTT
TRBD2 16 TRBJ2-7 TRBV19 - CASSIGHSGSTYEQYF TGTGCCAGTAGTATAGGACATAGCGGGTCAACCTACGAGCAGTACTTC
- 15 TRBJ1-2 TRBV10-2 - CASRLVQDPNYGYTF TGCGCCAGCAGATTGGTTCAGGACCCTAACTATGGCTACACCTTC
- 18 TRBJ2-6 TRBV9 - CASSVDSWRLGGANVLTF TGTGCCAGCAGCGTAGACTCGTGGAGACTTGGTGGGGCCAACGTCCTGACTTTC
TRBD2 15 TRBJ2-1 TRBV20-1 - CSATGTSGSYNEQFF TGCAGTGCCACCGGGACTAGCGGAAGCTACAATGAGCAGTTCTTC
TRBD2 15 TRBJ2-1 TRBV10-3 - CAISAAGGFRNEQFF TGTGCCATCAGTGCAGCGGGAGGGTTTCGTAATGAGCAGTTCTTC
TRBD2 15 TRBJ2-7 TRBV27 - CASSSLSGGAEEQYF TGTGCCAGCAGTTCTCTGAGCGGGGGGGCTGAAGAGCAGTACTTC
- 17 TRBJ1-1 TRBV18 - CASSPSLGQPETAEAFF TGTGCCAGCTCACCCTCACTCGGACAGCCGGAGACGGCTGAAGCTTTCTTT
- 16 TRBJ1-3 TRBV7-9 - CASSSGALASGNTIYF TGTGCCAGCAGCAGTGGGGCACTCGCCTCTGGAAACACCATATATTTT
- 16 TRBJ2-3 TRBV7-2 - CASSPQGGSSTDTQYF TGTGCCAGCAGTCCCCAGGGGGGGTCTAGCACAGATACGCAGTATTTT
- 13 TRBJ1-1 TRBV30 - CACRQGMNTEAFF TGTGCCTGCCGCCAGGGGATGAACACTGAAGCTTTCTTT
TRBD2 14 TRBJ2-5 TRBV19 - CASSPGLAGEAQYF TGTGCCAGTAGCCCGGGACTAGCGGGGGAGGCCCAGTACTTC
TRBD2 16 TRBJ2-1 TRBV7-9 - CASSPLVAGAGNEQFF TGTGCCAGCAGCCCTCTAGTAGCGGGAGCGGGCAATGAGCAGTTCTTC
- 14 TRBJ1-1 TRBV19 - CASIRGAPITEAFF TGTGCCAGTATACGGGGGGCGCCGATCACTGAAGCTTTCTTT
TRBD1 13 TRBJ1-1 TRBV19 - CASSKQGGTEAFF TGTGCCAGTAGTAAACAGGGGGGCACTGAAGCTTTCTTT
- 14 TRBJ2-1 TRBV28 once CASSSTDRYNEQFF TGTGCCAGCAGTTCCACGGACAGATACAATGAGCAGTTCTTC
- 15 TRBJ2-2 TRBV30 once CAWGPGWGRIGELFF TGTGCCTGGGGTCCTGGATGGGGTAGGATCGGGGAGCTGTTTTTT
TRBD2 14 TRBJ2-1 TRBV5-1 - CASSNGLVLLKQFF TGCGCCAGCAGCAATGGACTAGTCCTTCTTAAGCAGTTCTTC
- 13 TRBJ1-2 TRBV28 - CASSLGANYGYTF TGTGCCAGCAGTTTAGGAGCCAACTATGGCTACACCTTC
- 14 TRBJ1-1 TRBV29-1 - CSVAVRGKNTEAFF TGCAGCGTTGCAGTCCGGGGGAAGAACACTGAAGCTTTCTTT
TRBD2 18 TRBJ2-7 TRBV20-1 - CSANRMAEREGPDYEQYF TGCAGTGCTAATCGCATGGCGGAGCGGGAGGGCCCCGACTACGAGCAGTACTTC